The subject of this entry is one TCR beta chain. Its antigen is unidentified. The table came from immunoSEQ multiplex PCR; TCRdb's copy has only in-frame clones and leaves some out. The table has 9,000 to 15,000 clones, around 73% seen once. The V and J ends lost 6 bases and 0 bases respectively, with 12 bases between them. This CDR3 comprises 15 residues. CDR1 and CDR2 from the germline V gene are SNHLY and FYNNEI. The data derive from a study of CD4 T cells in relation to SARS-CoV-2 and coronaviruses. Study in general: PBMCs were cultured with antigen for over 8 days before TCR beta sequencing. General observations from the study: In around 63% of donors, memory CD4+ clonotypes crossrecognized SARS-CoV-2 and at least one common cold coronavirus spike.

Unexposed donor CD4+ T cells date from 2011-2018, before the COVID-19 pandemic. Isolation of CD4+ T cells took place after approximately 11 days in culture. As cell numbers allowed, unexposed-donor CD4+ T cells faced SARS-CoV-2 S/N and four cold-coronavirus spikes. This sequence joins TRBV2 and TRBJ2-4; D is undetermined. The sequencing input was CD4+ T cells from PBMCs, cultured in vitro. The receptor comes from a human donor in good health. CDR3 residues: CASREDPIAKNIQYF. DNA of the CDR3: TGTGCCAGCAGAGAGGACCCTATAGCCAAAAACATTCAGTACTTC.